Listed here are 27 T cell receptor beta chains from one sample, sequenced in a study of blood T cell repertoires in COVID-19. TCRdb's copy holds only in-frame clones and misses some; the assay was immunoSEQ multiplex PCR. The sample lists under 45,000 clones, approximately 88% seen once, with 11% to 15% in the top ten. Sequenced: peripheral blood. The receptors come from a man in his sixties with active COVID-19.

This chain connects TRBV27 to TRBJ2-7; D perhaps matches TRBD1 (5 bases). The V gene's germline CDR1 is MNHEY and CDR2 SMNVEV (reference sequence). Deletions cut 2 bases from V and 2 bases from J, with 7 bases between. The CDR3 has 13 amino acids. CDR3 in amino acids: CASSLDSTYEQYF. CDR3 nucleotides: TGTGCCAGCAGTTTAGACAGTACCTACGAGCAGTACTTC.

This chain links TRBV19 with TRBJ2-5, with TRBD2 identical over 14 bases. Germline-derived CDR1 and CDR2 are LNHDA and SQIVND (reference sequence). V lost 4 bases to trimming and J lost 2 bases; unmatched junction nucleotides: 3. This CDR3 has 16 amino acids. For the CDR3, the DNA is TGTGCCAGTAGTACGGGACTAGCGGGAGAGCAAGAGACCCAGTACTTC. Its protein is CASSTGLAGEQETQYF.

J is TRBJ2-7 and V is TRBV6-5, with 7 bases lining up with TRBD2. V trimming: 2 bases; J trimming: 4 bases; junction bases outside the gene matches: 8. The CDR3 runs 15 residues. CDR1 MNHEY and CDR2 SVGAGI come from the germline V gene. CDR3 nucleotide sequence: TGTGCCAGCAGTTACACACTAGCGCCTCGATACGAGCAGTACTTC. The encoded protein is CASSYTLAPRYEQYF.

V is TRBV6-6 and J is TRBJ2-5; a weak D match, TRBD2 (6 bases). Germline V gene data show CDR1 as MNHNY and CDR2 as SVGAGI (reference sequence). The CDR3 runs to 12 residues. The V gene lost 6 bases and the J gene lost 5 bases, with 10 bases spanning the gap. Here the CDR3 DNA reads TGTGCCAGCAGGACGGGAGTCGAGACCCAGTACTTC. Translating gives CASRTGVETQYF.

This clone was detected once. The rearrangement uses TRBV3-1 (or the pseudogene TRBV3-2) and TRBJ1-2, with D uncertain. V lost 4 bases to trimming and J lost 1 base, with 10 bases between them. CDR1 is LGHDT, CDR2 YNNKEL, per germline (reference sequence). The CDR3 runs to 14 residues. CDR3 DNA sequence: TGTGCCAGCAGCCTCCGGGGAGGTAACTATGGCTACACCTTC. Its translation: CASSLRGGNYGYTF.

This chain links TRBV3-1 (or the pseudogene TRBV3-2) with TRBJ2-2; no clear D gene. The CDR3 totals 12 residues. Per germline, CDR1 LGHDT and CDR2 YNNKEL (reference sequence). V shed 2 bases and J shed 6 bases, with 4 bases lying between them. The CDR3 nucleotides are TGTGCCAGCAGCCAATTCTCCGGGGAGCTGTTTTTT. It specifies CASSQFSGELFF.

By sample share, this clone is medium-sized (0.01 to 0.1%). As DNA, the CDR3 is TGTGCCAGCAGTTCCGGGGGGTCACTTTATGGCTACACCTTC. Translating it yields CASSSGGSLYGYTF. The V gene is TRBV27, the J gene TRBJ1-2; TRBD1 might be the D (5 bases). V lost 4 bases to trimming and J lost 5 bases, with 14 bases between them. The length of the CDR3 is 14 residues. Germline CDR1 MNHEY, CDR2 SMNVEV (reference sequence).

This clone came up a few times. The chain combines TRBV2 with TRBJ2-7; TRBD1 is a possible D gene (6 bases). Trimming took 6 bases from V and 3 from J, leaving 12 bases between them. CDR1 is SNHLY and CDR2 is FYNNEI in the germline V gene. The CDR3 totals 13 residues. DNA of the CDR3: TGTGCCAGCAGCGCACCACAGGGCTACGAGCAGTACTTC. This sequence encodes CASSAPQGYEQYF.

This chain connects TRBV29-1 to TRBJ2-3, with D tentatively TRBD2 (5 bases). Germline-derived CDR1 and CDR2 are SQVTM and ANQGSEA. This CDR3 comprises 18 residues. Trimming left V 1 base short and J 2 bases short, with 22 bases between. In DNA form, the CDR3 reads TGCAGCGTTGAAGGGGGAGTATTTGGAGTTACAACCACAGATACGCAGTATTTT. This encodes CSVEGGVFGVTTTDTQYF.

The chain joins TRBV19 to TRBJ1-1; TRBD1 aligns across 7 bases. The CDR3 is made up of 13 amino acids. Trimming cost V 4 bases and J 1 base; bases outside gene matches: 0. The germline gives CDR1 LNHDA, CDR2 SQIVND (reference sequence). CDR3 coding DNA: TGTGCCAGTAGTACAGGGGGGAACACTGAAGCTTTCTTT. Translating it yields CASSTGGNTEAFF.

The genes are TRBV19 and TRBJ2-1; tentative D call: TRBD2 (6 bases). Per the germline V gene, CDR1 is LNHDA and CDR2 is SQIVND (reference sequence). The germline V and J ends were trimmed by 6 bases and 9 bases, with 21 bases remaining between them. The CDR3 covers 15 residues. The CDR3 reads CASSSQTRMAGEQFF. CDR3 in DNA: TGTGCCAGTAGCAGTCAGACTAGAATGGCGGGTGAGCAGTTCTTC. Full variable domain (remainder filled in from reference TRBV19 and TRBJ2-1): DGGITQSPKYLFRKEGQNVTLSCEQNLNHDAMYWYRQDPGQGLRLIYYSQIVNDFQKGDIAEGYSVSREKKESFPLTVTSAQKNPTAFYLCASSSQTRMAGEQFFGPGTRLTVL.

V and J are TRBV29-1 and TRBJ1-4, with no clear D. Germline V gene data show CDR1 as SQVTM and CDR2 as ANQGSEA. The ends were cut back, 5 bases at V and 0 bases at J, with 4 bases in the middle. This CDR3 region has 12 residues. CDR3: CSVSATNEKLFF. The DNA of the CDR3 is TGCAGCGTTTCAGCAACTAATGAAAAACTGTTTTTT.

This sequence joins TRBV3-1 (or the pseudogene TRBV3-2) and TRBJ2-5, with a weak D call TRBD2 (6 bases). V gave up 4 bases and J gave up 5 bases, with 11 bases separating them. The CDR3 has 13 amino acids. The germline V gene has CDR1 LGHDT and CDR2 YNNKEL (reference sequence). As DNA, the CDR3 is TGTGCCAGCAGCCCCCCGGGAGTGGAGACCCAGTACTTC. Residues: CASSPPGVETQYF.

This clone was seen once. The V call is TRBV21-1, the J call TRBJ2-1; TRBD2 reflects the table's D call only, with no check against the DNA. TRBV21-1 is noted as a pseudogene. The CDR3 is made up of 17 amino acids. DNA of the CDR3: TGTGCCAGCAGCACTTCCGCGAGCGGGAGGGCTTACAATGAGCAGTTCTTC. It yields the protein CASSTSASGRAYNEQFF.

This chain joins TRBV15 and TRBJ2-1; 7 positions agree with TRBD2. From germline, CDR1 is LNHNV and CDR2 YYDKDF (reference sequence). V was pared by 3 bases and J by 0 bases, with 2 bases of the junction left unmatched. There are 15 residues in the CDR3. The CDR3, as DNA: TGTGCCACCAGCAGGAGGACTAGCTCCTACAATGAGCAGTTCTTC. It encodes CATSRRTSSYNEQFF.

In DNA, the CDR3 is TGTGCCACCCAGGGACTCCACAATGAGCAGTTCTTC. This translates into CATQGLHNEQFF. J is TRBJ2-1 and V is TRBV19; weak D call: TRBD2 (6 bases). V was shortened by 10 bases and J by 5 bases, with 12 bases between the two germline ends. The CDR3 is made up of 12 amino acids. Looked up from germline, CDR1 is LNHDA and CDR2 is SQIVND (reference sequence).

This sequence joins TRBV9 and TRBJ1-4; D is unclear. This CDR3 region has 14 residues. The V gene lost 2 bases and the J gene lost 4 bases, with 9 bases spanning the gap. CDR1 and CDR2 (germline): SGDLS, YYNGEE. CDR3 residues: CASSVRASNEKLFF. Here the CDR3 DNA reads TGTGCCAGCAGCGTGAGGGCTAGTAATGAAAAACTGTTTTTT.

The chain uses TRBV5-5 and TRBJ2-3; D may be TRBD1 (6 bases). The CDR3 covers 15 residues. Germline V gives CDR1 SGHKS, CDR2 YYEKEE (reference sequence). V lost 6 bases and J lost 2, with 16 bases in between. The DNA for the CDR3 is TGTGCCAGCACCCCTCCGGGACAACTCACAGATACGCAGTATTTT. Encoded protein: CASTPPGQLTDTQYF.

The chain employs TRBV5-8 and TRBJ2-1; 8 bases are a match to TRBD1. This CDR3 is 17 amino acids long. The V gene's germline CDR1 is SGHTS and CDR2 YDEGEE. V was pared by 4 bases and J by 0 bases, with 9 bases of the junction left unmatched. Here the CDR3 DNA reads TGTGCCAGCAGCCCGGGTCGCAGGGGGCTCTCCTACAATGAGCAGTTCTTC. It is translated as CASSPGRRGLSYNEQFF.

This clone appeared a single time. The CDR3 here is CASSSGLGKYYEQYF. In nucleotides, the CDR3 is TGTGCCAGCAGCTCCGGACTAGGAAAATACTACGAGCAGTACTTC. V gene TRBV5-5 combines with J gene TRBJ2-7; 7 bases are a match to TRBD2. Looked up from germline, CDR1 is SGHKS and CDR2 is YYEKEE (reference sequence). The CDR3 consists of 15 residues. Trimming removed 3 bases from V and 3 bases from J; junction bases left unmatched: 9.

This rearrangement joins TRBV10-3 to TRBJ1-2; 10 bases fit TRBD1. The CDR3 spans 15 residues. Trimming cost V 7 bases and J 5 bases; bases outside gene matches: 10. Germline V gives CDR1 ENHRY, CDR2 SYGVKD. The CDR3 nucleotides read TGTGCCATCAATACGGGACAGGGGATCCCTTATGGCTACACCTTC. Protein product: CAINTGQGIPYGYTF.

This clone was seen a single time. V is TRBV27 and J is TRBJ2-1; TRBD2 agrees at 11 bases. Germline V gene sequence: CDR1 MNHEY, CDR2 SMNVEV (reference sequence). The CDR3 has 15 amino acids. V gave up 4 bases and J gave up 4 bases; unmatched junction bases: 3. DNA for the CDR3: TGTGCCAGCAGTTCCGGGACTAGCGGATACAATGAGCAGTTCTTC. As protein: CASSSGTSGYNEQFF.

V usage is TRBV7-2 and J usage is TRBJ2-6; 7 bases map to TRBD2. The V gene end was trimmed by 3 bases and the J gene end by 2 bases; junction bases not matched to a gene: 1. Germline values: CDR1 SGHTA, CDR2 FQGNSA. This CDR3 has 15 residues. The DNA of the CDR3 is TGTGCCAGCAGCTTCCGGGGGGCTGGGGCCAACGTCCTGACTTTC. Translation gives CASSFRGAGANVLTF.

V and J are TRBV30 and TRBJ1-3, with 7 bases identical to TRBD1. The V gene end was trimmed by 4 bases and the J gene end by 4 bases; junction bases not matched to a gene: 1. CDR1 GTSNPN and CDR2 SVGIG come from the germline V gene (reference sequence). The CDR3 is made up of 12 amino acids. The CDR3 loop is CAWKGAGNTIYF. The DNA for the CDR3 is TGTGCCTGGAAGGGGGCGGGAAACACCATATATTTT.

The gene calls are TRBV4-1 and TRBJ1-2; 8 bases match TRBD1. V shed 1 base, J shed 0 bases, and the junction held 7 bases outside the gene matches. Germline CDR1 is MGHRA and CDR2 is YSYEKL. The CDR3 contains 17 residues. Here the CDR3 reads CASSQVSGGRANYGYTF. DNA for the CDR3: TGCGCCAGCAGCCAAGTATCAGGGGGCAGAGCTAACTATGGCTACACCTTC.

The genes are TRBV5-1 and TRBJ2-7; the D gene is possibly TRBD1 (5 bases). Trimming took off 7 bases at V and 0 bases at J, with 11 bases between the two ends. Germline V gives CDR1 SGHRS, CDR2 YFSETQ. The CDR3 extends over 13 amino acids. The CDR3 loop reads CASGQDSSYEQYF. The CDR3 nucleotides read TGCGCCAGCGGACAAGACAGCTCCTACGAGCAGTACTTC.

V usage is TRBV5-8 and J usage is TRBJ2-3; D is perhaps TRBD1 (6 bases). Trimming shortened V by 4 bases and J by 2 bases, and 11 bases separated the two germline ends. The CDR3 is 14 residues long. Germline-derived CDR1 and CDR2 are SGHTS and YDEGEE. DNA for the CDR3: TGTGCCAGCAGCCCCGGACAGAACACAGATACGCAGTATTTT. This encodes CASSPGQNTDTQYF.